The next 18 T cell receptor beta chains were all read from a single sample in a study of PD-1 blockade in classical Hodgkin lymphoma. The table came from immunoSEQ multiplex PCR; TCRdb's copy has only in-frame clones and leaves some out. This sample has 90,000 to 95,000 clones, with about 91% found just once. Exposure to brentuximab vedotin varied, and each patient had relapsed following autologous stem cell transplantation. Sequenced here: peripheral blood mononuclear cells (PBMCs), sampled before the second cycle of nivolumab. These receptors were taken from a human donor with classical Hodgkin lymphoma.

This clone appeared once. The rearrangement links TRBV7-9 to TRBJ2-5; 8 bases agree with TRBD1. The germline gives CDR1 SEHNR, CDR2 FQNEAQ (reference sequence). Trimming cost V 8 bases and J 4 bases; bases outside gene matches: 6. The CDR3 has 13 residues. This CDR3 is CASRTGWAETQYF. The CDR3 DNA reads TGTGCCAGCCGGACAGGGTGGGCAGAGACCCAGTACTTC.

J is TRBJ2-7 and V is TRBV7-8, with D perhaps given as TRBD1 or TRBD2 (6 bases each). Germline assignment: CDR1 SGHVS and CDR2 FQNEAQ. The CDR3 extends over 13 amino acids. V was cut by 6 bases and J by 6 bases, with 15 bases left in between. This CDR3 reads CASSRLGTFEQYF. The CDR3, as DNA: TGTGCCAGCAGTCGACTAGGGACATTCGAGCAGTACTTC. The complete variable domain, with remaining parts taken from reference TRBV7-8 and TRBJ2-7, reads GAGVSQSPRYKVAKRGQDVALRCDPISGHVSLFWYQQALGQGPEFLTYFQNEAQLDKSGLPSDRFFAERPEGSVSTLKIQRTQQEDSAVYLCASSRLGTFEQYFGPGTRLTVT.

The chain has TRBV5-1 and TRBJ1-2; 8 nucleotides match TRBD1. Germline V gives CDR1 SGHRS, CDR2 YFSETQ. Trimming at V came to 1 base and at J to 6 bases, leaving 8 bases not matched to a gene. The CDR3 totals 15 residues. The CDR3 region is CASSLSVDRANGYTF. The CDR3 DNA sequence: TGCGCCAGCAGCTTGTCGGTGGACAGGGCGAATGGCTACACCTTC. The full variable domain, completed using reference TRBV5-1 and TRBJ1-2, is KAGVTQTPRYLIKTRGQQVTLSCSPISGHRSVSWYQQTPGQGLQFLFEYFSETQRNKGNFPGRFSGRQFSNSRSEMNVSTLELGDSALYLCASSLSVDRANGYTFGSGTRLTVV.

V gene TRBV7-9 combines with J gene TRBJ1-1; D gene ambiguous. The V end lost 6 bases, the J end lost 4 bases, and 9 bases lay between the germline ends. Germline CDR1 SEHNR, CDR2 FQNEAQ (reference sequence). The CDR3 spans 12 residues. As DNA, the CDR3 is TGTGCCAGCAGTCCATCTAGCACTGAAGCTTTCTTT. This sequence encodes CASSPSSTEAFF.

The chain joins TRBV14 to TRBJ1-1; no clear D gene. The CDR3 runs to 13 residues. Looked up from germline, CDR1 is SGHDN and CDR2 is FVKESK. Trimming shortened V by 5 bases and J by 2 bases, and 9 bases separated the two germline ends. CDR3 nucleotides: TGTGCCAGCAGCGCGACAAGAAACACTGAAGCTTTCTTT. Translation: CASSATRNTEAFF.

The rearrangement uses TRBV14 and TRBJ1-6; D might be TRBD1 (6 bases). CDR3 length equals 14 residues. V gave up 5 bases and J gave up 10 bases, with 15 bases separating them. Germline loops: CDR1 SGHDN, CDR2 FVKESK. The CDR3 protein is CASSGLGGGSPLHF. Written as DNA, the CDR3 is TGTGCCAGCAGCGGCCTGGGGGGCGGCTCACCCCTCCACTTT.

The V and J genes are TRBV6-1 and TRBJ1-4; 8 bases are a match to TRBD1. This CDR3 has 14 residues. With 3 bases clipped from V and 7 bases from J, the junction kept 4 bases outside the gene matches. Germline assignment: CDR1 MNHNS and CDR2 SASEGT. CDR3 sequence: CASSEHGTGEKLFF. CDR3 bases: TGTGCCAGCAGTGAGCACGGGACAGGTGAAAAACTGTTTTTT.

This clone occurred a few times. V and J are TRBV6-4 and TRBJ1-6, with 10 bases lining up with TRBD1. The germline CDR1 and CDR2 sequences are MRHNA and SNTAGT. CDR3 length: 17 amino acids. The trim removed 1 base at V and 6 bases at J, leaving 6 bases unmatched. The CDR3 coding sequence is TGTGCCAGCAGTGACTTGCCGGACAGGGGGGCTAATTCACCCCTCCACTTT. Amino acid sequence: CASSDLPDRGANSPLHF.

This clone occurred once. The rearrangement uses TRBV7-3 and TRBJ1-1; perhaps TRBD1 as D (6 bases). The germline V gene encodes CDR1 SGHTA and CDR2 FQGTGA. The V end lost 3 bases, the J end lost 3 bases, and 14 bases lay between the germline ends. CDR3 length: 15 residues. The chain's CDR3 is CASSFGGSGYTEAFF. The CDR3 DNA follows: TGTGCCAGCAGCTTTGGGGGCTCGGGTTACACTGAAGCTTTCTTT.

The chain's CDR3 is CASSFVGNEQFF. CDR3 sequence (DNA): TGTGCCAGCAGCTTCGTCGGCAATGAGCAGTTCTTC. The rearrangement joins TRBV11-2 to TRBJ2-1; no clear D gene. V shed 3 bases and J shed 6 bases, with 6 bases lying between them. Germline V gene data show CDR1 as SGHAT and CDR2 as FQNNGV. The CDR3 spans 12 residues.

V and J are TRBV6-6 and TRBJ1-6; perhaps TRBD1 as D (6 bases). The germline V and J ends were trimmed by 6 bases and 10 bases, with 10 bases remaining between them. CDR3 length equals 12 residues. Germline loops: CDR1 MNHNY, CDR2 SVGAGI (reference sequence). CDR3 region: CASSWDTSPLHF. The CDR3, as DNA: TGTGCCAGCAGCTGGGACACGTCACCCCTCCACTTT.

This clone showed up just a few times. This sequence joins TRBV7-9 and TRBJ1-4; no definite D call. This CDR3 spans 15 amino acids. Germline values: CDR1 SEHNR, CDR2 FQNEAQ (reference sequence). Trimming cost V 1 base and J 3 bases, with 9 bases left between them. The chain's CDR3 is CASSLEGLANEKLFF. CDR3 sequence (DNA): TGTGCCAGCAGCTTAGAAGGACTAGCTAATGAAAAACTGTTTTTT. Full variable domain (remainder filled in from reference TRBV7-9 and TRBJ1-4): DTGVSQNPRHKITKRGQNVTFRCDPISEHNRLYWYRQTLGQGPEFLTYFQNEAQLEKSRLLSDRFSAERPKGSFSTLEIQRTEQGDSAMYLCASSLEGLANEKLFFGSGTQLSVL.

The chain employs TRBV27 and TRBJ2-3, with a tentative D call TRBD2 (5 bases). V gave up 3 bases and J gave up 0 bases, with 7 bases separating them. The CDR3 covers 14 residues. Germline CDR1 and CDR2: MNHEY and SMNVEV (reference sequence). As DNA, the CDR3 is TGTGCCAGCAGTTTCCGGGGAAGCACAGATACGCAGTATTTT. It codes for CASSFRGSTDTQYF.

The V gene is TRBV2, the J gene TRBJ2-2; D may be TRBD1 (6 bases). In germline, CDR1 is SNHLY, CDR2 FYNNEI. V lost 8 bases, J lost 0 bases, and 10 bases lay in between. This CDR3 is 14 amino acids long. This CDR3 is CASRGQTNTGELFF. The CDR3 bases are TGTGCCAGCCGTGGACAGACGAACACCGGGGAGCTGTTTTTT.

CDR3 amino acids: CASSGITGTRTGANVLTF. The CDR3 nucleotides read TGTGCCAGCAGCGGAATAACCGGGACTAGGACTGGGGCCAACGTCCTGACTTTC. The V call is TRBV5-6, the J call TRBJ2-6, with 8 bases identical to TRBD2. This CDR3 is built from 18 residues. Germline loops: CDR1 SGHDT, CDR2 YYEEEE. The J segment lost 2 bases and the V segment lost 4 bases, leaving 11 bases of the junction unmatched.

V is TRBV28 and J is TRBJ1-6; TRBD1 aligns across 8 bases. V lost 5 bases to trimming and J lost 9 bases; unmatched junction nucleotides: 9. CDR1 MDHEN and CDR2 SYDVKM come from the germline V gene. The CDR3 runs to 15 residues. The CDR3 sequence is CASSPRTGWTSPLHF. Here the CDR3 DNA reads TGTGCCAGCAGTCCCCGGACAGGGTGGACTTCACCCCTCCACTTT.

V is TRBV19 and J is TRBJ2-7, with 10 bases fitting TRBD2. From germline, CDR1 is LNHDA and CDR2 SQIVND (reference sequence). Germline trimming cut 7 bases from V and 3 bases from J; bases unmatched to any gene: 3. The CDR3 extends over 13 amino acids. The CDR3: CASTGTSVYEQYF. Here the CDR3 DNA reads TGTGCCAGTACCGGGACTAGCGTCTACGAGCAGTACTTC.

The genes are TRBV19 and TRBJ2-5, with 9 bases aligning to TRBD2. The CDR3 consists of 13 residues. Germline lookup yields CDR1 LNHDA and CDR2 SQIVND (reference sequence). J gave up 5 bases and V 6 bases, and 4 bases lay outside the gene matches. CDR3 in DNA: TGTGCCAGTAGCGACAGCGGGGGGGAGACCCAGTACTTC. Translating it yields CASSDSGGETQYF.